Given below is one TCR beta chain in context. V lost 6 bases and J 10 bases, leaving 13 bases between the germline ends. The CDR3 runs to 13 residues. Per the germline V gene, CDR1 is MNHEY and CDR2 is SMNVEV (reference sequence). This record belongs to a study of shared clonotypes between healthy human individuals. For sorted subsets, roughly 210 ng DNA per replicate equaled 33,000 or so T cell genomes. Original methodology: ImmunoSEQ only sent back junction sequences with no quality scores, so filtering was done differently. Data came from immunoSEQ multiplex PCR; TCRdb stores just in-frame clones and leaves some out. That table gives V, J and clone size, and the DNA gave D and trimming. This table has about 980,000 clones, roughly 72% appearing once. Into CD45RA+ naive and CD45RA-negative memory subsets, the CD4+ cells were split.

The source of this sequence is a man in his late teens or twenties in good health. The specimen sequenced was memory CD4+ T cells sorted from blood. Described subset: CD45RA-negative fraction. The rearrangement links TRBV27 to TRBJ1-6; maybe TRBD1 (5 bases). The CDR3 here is CASSRDPLSPLHF. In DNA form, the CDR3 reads TGTGCCAGCAGCAGGGACCCACTATCACCCCTCCACTTT.